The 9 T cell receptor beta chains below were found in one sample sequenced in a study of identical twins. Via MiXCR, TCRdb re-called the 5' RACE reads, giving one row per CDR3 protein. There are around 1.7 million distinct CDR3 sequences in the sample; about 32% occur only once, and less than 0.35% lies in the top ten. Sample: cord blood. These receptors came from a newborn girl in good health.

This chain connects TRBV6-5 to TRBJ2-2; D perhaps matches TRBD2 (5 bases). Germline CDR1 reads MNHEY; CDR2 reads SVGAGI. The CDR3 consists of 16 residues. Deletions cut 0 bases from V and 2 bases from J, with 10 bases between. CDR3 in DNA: TGTGCCAGCAGTTACTCGGCCACGGGAAACACCGGGGAGCTGTTTTTT. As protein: CASSYSATGNTGELFF.

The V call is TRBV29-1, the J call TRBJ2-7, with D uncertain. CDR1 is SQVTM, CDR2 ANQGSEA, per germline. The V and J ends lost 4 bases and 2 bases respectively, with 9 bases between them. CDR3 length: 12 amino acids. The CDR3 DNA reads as TGCAGCGTTGGTGCCGTCCCCTACGAGCAGTACTTC. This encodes CSVGAVPYEQYF.

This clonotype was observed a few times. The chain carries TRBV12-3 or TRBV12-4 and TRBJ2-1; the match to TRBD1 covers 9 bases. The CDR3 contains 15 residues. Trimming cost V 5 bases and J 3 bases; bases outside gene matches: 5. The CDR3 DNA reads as TGTGCCAGCAGTCGCGGACAGGGGCGCTACAATGAGCAGTTCTTC. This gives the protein CASSRGQGRYNEQFF.

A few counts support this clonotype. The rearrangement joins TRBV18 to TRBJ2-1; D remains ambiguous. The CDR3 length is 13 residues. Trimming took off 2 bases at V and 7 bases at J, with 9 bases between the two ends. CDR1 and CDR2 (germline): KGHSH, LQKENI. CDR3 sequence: CASSPGVWNEQFF. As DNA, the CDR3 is TGTGCCAGCTCACCAGGGGTTTGGAATGAGCAGTTCTTC.

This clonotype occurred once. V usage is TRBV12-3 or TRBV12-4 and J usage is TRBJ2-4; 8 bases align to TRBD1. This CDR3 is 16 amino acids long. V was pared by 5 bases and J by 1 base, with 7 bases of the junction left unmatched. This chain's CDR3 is CASSPTGVGAKNIQYF. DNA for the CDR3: TGTGCCAGCAGTCCGACAGGGGTAGGCGCCAAAAACATTCAGTACTTC.

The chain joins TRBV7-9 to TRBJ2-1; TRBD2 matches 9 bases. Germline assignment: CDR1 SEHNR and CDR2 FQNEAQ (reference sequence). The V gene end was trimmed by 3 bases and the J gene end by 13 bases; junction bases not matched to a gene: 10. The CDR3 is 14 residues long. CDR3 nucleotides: TGTGCCAGCAGCTTTGGGCGGGAGGGCCCTGAACAGTTCTTC. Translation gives CASSFGREGPEQFF.

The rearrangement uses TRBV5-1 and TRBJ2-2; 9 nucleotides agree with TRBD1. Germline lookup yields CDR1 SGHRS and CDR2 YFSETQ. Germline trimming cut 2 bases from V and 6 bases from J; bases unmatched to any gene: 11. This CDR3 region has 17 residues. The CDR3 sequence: CASSLLTPGQGSGELFF. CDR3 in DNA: TGCGCCAGCAGCTTATTAACTCCGGGACAGGGATCCGGGGAGCTGTTTTTT.

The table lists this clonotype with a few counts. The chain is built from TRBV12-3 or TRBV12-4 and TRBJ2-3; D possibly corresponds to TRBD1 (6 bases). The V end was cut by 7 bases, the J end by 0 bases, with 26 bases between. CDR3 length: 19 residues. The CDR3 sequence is CASTKLDSSGPFSTDTQYF. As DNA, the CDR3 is TGTGCCAGCACCAAACTGGACAGTTCTGGGCCCTTTAGCACAGATACGCAGTATTTT.

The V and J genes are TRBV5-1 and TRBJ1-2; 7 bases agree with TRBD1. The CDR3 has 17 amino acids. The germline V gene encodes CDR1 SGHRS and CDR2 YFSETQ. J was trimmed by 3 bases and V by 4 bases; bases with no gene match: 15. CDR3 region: CASSPTLGQVAYYGYTF. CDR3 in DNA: TGCGCCAGCAGCCCAACCCTAGGACAGGTAGCTTACTATGGCTACACCTTC.